By share of the sample, the clone carrying this T cell receptor beta chain is large (0.1 to 1%). The target antigen is unknown. The ends lost 2 bases at V and 2 bases at J; junction bases unmatched: 7. CDR1 and CDR2 from the germline V gene are SGHKS and YYEKEE (reference sequence). The CDR3 length is 15 residues. This sample is drawn from a study of PD-1 blockade in classical Hodgkin lymphoma. Time point denoted: cycle 4 day 1 (C4D1), after less than 7 weeks of nivolumab. Every one of the patients relapsed after autologous stem cell transplantation (brentuximab vedotin exposure was variable). The investigators isolated CD8+ T cells from thawed PBMCs using magnetic negative selection. Sequencing was performed with immunoSEQ multiplex PCR; in TCRdb, only in-frame clones are kept and a portion is missing. The repertoire has some 8,000 clones, roughly 80% of them found once; the top ten carry about a quarter.

Whole-study results and caveats: Those starting nivolumab under 1 year post-ASCT were excluded. TCR diversity rose significantly by C4D1 in CD4+ but not CD8+ cells. Complete responders entered with baseline diversity on par with newly diagnosed patients, the results showed. Although disease activity or prior therapy may be involved, causes of the repertoire differences remain undefined.

This specimen was CD8+ T cells from blood, taken before the fourth cycle of nivolumab. The clonotype was recovered from a human donor with classical Hodgkin lymphoma. The gene calls are TRBV5-5 and TRBJ2-7, with 7 bases that match TRBD1. DNA for the CDR3: TGTGCCAGCAGCTTTCGGGACAGTCACACCTACGAGCAGTACTTC. It yields the protein CASSFRDSHTYEQYF.